The 11 T cell receptor beta chains below all came from one sample that was sequenced in a study of shared clonotypes between healthy human individuals. TCRdb keeps only in-frame clones here, not all; method: immunoSEQ multiplex PCR. The sample records about 1.1 million clones, 75% to 80% being singletons. Sequenced material: memory CD4+ T cells from PBMCs. Subset defined: CD45RA-negative fraction. These receptors were obtained from a man between 18 and 35 years old in good health. Some clones in this sample may be carry-over from other donors' samples.

The rearrangement uses TRBV6-1 and TRBJ2-1, with D perhaps assigned TRBD1 or TRBD2 (5 bases each). Germline assignment: CDR1 MNHNS and CDR2 SASEGT. V shed 7 bases and J shed 6 bases, with 16 bases lying between them. The CDR3 contains 14 residues. CDR3 residues: CASNRDPTGNEQFF. The DNA of the CDR3 is TGTGCCAGCAATAGGGACCCAACAGGCAATGAGCAGTTCTTC.

V usage is TRBV5-4 and J usage is TRBJ2-7; D call uncertain. The CDR3 covers 14 residues. The V gene lost 3 bases and the J gene lost 2 bases, with 12 bases spanning the gap. Germline V gene lookup returns CDR1 SGHNT and CDR2 YYREEE (reference sequence). Written as DNA, the CDR3 is TGTGCCAGCAGCTCCCCGACGTCAGCCTACGAGCAGTACTTC. Protein sequence: CASSSPTSAYEQYF.

The V call is TRBV6-1, the J call TRBJ1-1; D may be TRBD1 (5 bases). The CDR3 spans 14 residues. Trimming pared 3 bases from V and 3 bases from J, leaving 11 bases between. Germline values: CDR1 MNHNS, CDR2 SASEGT. The CDR3 region is CASSDRDGDTEAFF. The CDR3 region has the DNA TGTGCCAGCAGTGACCGGGACGGAGACACTGAAGCTTTCTTT.

This sequence joins TRBV28 and TRBJ2-7, with 12 bases fitting TRBD2. The V segment lost 5 bases and the J segment 2 bases; nucleotides outside the gene matches: 4. The CDR3 is made up of 15 amino acids. Per the germline V gene, CDR1 is MDHEN and CDR2 is SYDVKM. The CDR3 reads CASSTLAGGTYEQYF. CDR3 coding DNA: TGTGCCAGCAGTACCCTAGCGGGAGGGACCTACGAGCAGTACTTC.

The chain carries TRBV5-4 and TRBJ1-1, with D unclear. The germline V and J ends were trimmed by 4 bases and 2 bases, with 18 bases remaining between them. CDR3 size: 16 residues. Germline CDR1 is SGHNT and CDR2 is YYREEE (reference sequence). Here the CDR3 DNA reads TGTGCCAGCAGCCGGGGAGTCGCAGCAGCTAACACTGAAGCTTTCTTT. Translating it yields CASSRGVAAANTEAFF. Complete variable domain (other parts from reference TRBV5-4 and TRBJ1-1): ETGVTQSPTHLIKTRGQQVTLRCSSQSGHNTVSWYQQALGQGPQFIFQYYREEENGRGNFPPRFSGLQFPNYSSELNVNALELDDSALYLCASSRGVAAANTEAFFGQGTRLTVV.

The chain uses TRBV30 and TRBJ1-2; 7 positions agree with TRBD1. Germline CDR1 and CDR2: GTSNPN and SVGIG (reference sequence). J gave up 5 bases and V 2 bases, and 5 bases lay outside the gene matches. The CDR3 is made up of 13 amino acids. The CDR3 region has the DNA TGTGCCTGGAGTCCAGGGGGGGATTATGGCTACACCTTC. It yields the protein CAWSPGGDYGYTF.

This chain connects TRBV5-4 to TRBJ1-5; 9 bases fit TRBD1. Germline-derived CDR1 and CDR2 are SGHNT and YYREEE (reference sequence). V lost 0 bases to trimming and J lost 5 bases; unmatched junction nucleotides: 9. This CDR3 region has 17 residues. CDR3 region: CASSLVSRDRVDQPQHF. DNA for the CDR3: TGTGCCAGCAGCTTGGTGTCCCGGGACAGGGTGGATCAGCCCCAGCATTTT. Using reference TRBV5-4 and TRBJ1-5 for the parts outside the CDR3, the full variable domain is ETGVTQSPTHLIKTRGQQVTLRCSSQSGHNTVSWYQQALGQGPQFIFQYYREEENGRGNFPPRFSGLQFPNYSSELNVNALELDDSALYLCASSLVSRDRVDQPQHFGDGTRLSIL.

The CDR3 spells CASSRGTGEGEKLFF. In DNA, the CDR3 is TGTGCCAGCTCACGAGGGACAGGGGAAGGCGAAAAACTGTTTTTT. The rearrangement joins TRBV18 to TRBJ1-4; TRBD1 matches at 10 bases. Germline CDR1 is KGHSH and CDR2 is LQKENI. V shed 4 bases and J 8 bases; nucleotides not matched to a gene: 7. The CDR3 spans 15 residues.

V gene TRBV18 combines with J gene TRBJ1-6; D perhaps matches TRBD1 (6 bases). Germline CDR1 is KGHSH and CDR2 is LQKENI. The germline V and J ends were trimmed by 9 bases and 7 bases, with 16 bases remaining between them. The CDR3 is 14 amino acids. The DNA for the CDR3 is TGTGCCAGTCTCCCCGGGACAAAGAATTCACCCCTCCACTTT. Its translation is CASLPGTKNSPLHF.

This clone was found a few times. The CDR3 bases are TGCGCCAGCAGCTATGGGGCTAGCGGGAGTGGCACAGATACGCAGTATTTT. Translation: CASSYGASGSGTDTQYF. V and J are TRBV5-1 and TRBJ2-3; 10 bases are a match to TRBD2. Germline CDR1 is SGHRS and CDR2 is YFSETQ. Trimming at V came to 3 bases and at J to 1 base, leaving 8 bases not matched to a gene. CDR3 length equals 17 residues.

The chain employs TRBV5-1 and TRBJ2-3; possibly TRBD2 for D (5 bases). V shed 0 bases and J shed 0 bases, with 8 bases lying between them. The germline CDR1 and CDR2 sequences are SGHRS and YFSETQ. This CDR3 contains 15 residues. The CDR3 here is CASSLVGESTDTQYF. The CDR3, as DNA: TGCGCCAGCAGCTTGGTTGGGGAGAGCACAGATACGCAGTATTTT.